A selection of T cell receptor beta chains follows, all from one sample in a study of shared clonotypes between healthy human individuals. The repertoire was sequenced with immunoSEQ multiplex PCR; TCRdb's copy has only in-frame clones and lacks some. The data hold roughly 500,000 clones, with almost 97% observed a single time. Sequencing input: naive CD4+ T cells sorted from blood. These receptors were obtained from a woman in her 30s in good health. CDR3s include the opening cysteine and the closing phenylalanine or tryptophan. D genes are given only for firm matches. Clone size appears in some rows only: once, few, many, or a class for an expanded clone.

>-|TRBJ2-5|TRBV4-1|TRBD1
CASSQDSGTGLRTETQYF
TGCGCCAGCAGCCAAGACTCCGGGACAGGGCTCCGTACGGAGACCCAGTACTTC
>-|TRBJ1-6|TRBV5-1|TRBD1
CASSDRDRRLTPLHF
TGCGCCAGCAGCGACCGGGACAGGCGCCTTACGCCCCTCCACTTT
>-|TRBJ2-3|TRBV7-7|TRBD2
CASSPGTSGSSRDTQYF
TGTGCCAGCAGCCCAGGGACTAGCGGGAGTTCAAGAGATACGCAGTATTTT
>-|TRBJ2-7|TRBV28|TRBD1
CASSRGQGVSEQYF
TGTGCCAGCAGCCGGGGACAGGGGGTTAGCGAGCAGTACTTC
>-|TRBJ2-3|TRBV11-2|TRBD2
CASSLGLAGVDTQYF
TGTGCCAGCAGCTTGGGACTAGCGGGAGTTGATACGCAGTATTTT
>-|TRBJ2-5|TRBV5-1|TRBD1
CASSRTGQETQYF
TGCGCCAGCAGCCGGACAGGGCAAGAGACCCAGTACTTC
>-|TRBJ2-7|TRBV28|TRBD1
CASSLFQGARDEQYF
TGTGCCAGCAGTTTATTCCAGGGGGCTCGGGACGAGCAGTACTTC
>-|TRBJ2-6|TRBV28|-
CASSLGLLVSKHSSGANVLTF
TGTGCCAGCAGTTTAGGCCTACTAGTCTCGAAGCATTCTTCTGGGGCCAACGTCCTGACTTTC
>-|TRBJ2-7|TRBV18|-
CASSPPQGEQYF
TGTGCCAGCTCACCACCCCAGGGCGAGCAGTACTTC
>-|TRBJ2-1|TRBV11-2|TRBD2
CASSSLAGLYNEQFF
TGTGCCAGCAGCTCTCTAGCGGGGTTGTACAATGAGCAGTTCTTC
>-|TRBJ2-7|TRBV6-1|TRBD1
CASKEGQAYEQYF
TGTGCCAGCAAGGAGGGACAGGCCTACGAGCAGTACTTC
>-|TRBJ1-5|TRBV5-6|-
CASSLFGGGGPQHF
TGTGCCAGCAGCTTGTTCGGGGGAGGTGGGCCCCAGCATTTT
>-|TRBJ2-5|TRBV28|TRBD2
CASSGTSGRETQYF
TGTGCCAGCAGTGGTACTAGCGGGAGAGAGACCCAGTACTTC
>-|TRBJ2-1|TRBV4-2|TRBD1
CASSQGIPTGGNEQFF
TGTGCCAGCAGCCAAGGAATTCCGACAGGGGGCAATGAGCAGTTCTTC
>-|TRBJ2-2|TRBV9|-
CASSVSQRGVTGELFF
TGTGCCAGCAGCGTAAGCCAAAGGGGAGTCACCGGGGAGCTGTTTTTT
>-|TRBJ2-7|TRBV2|-
CASSERQYEQYF
TGTGCCAGCAGTGAGAGGCAGTACGAGCAGTACTTC
>-|TRBJ2-3|TRBV27|TRBD2
CASSRAGVGVDTQYF
TGTGCCAGCAGCCGAGCGGGAGTAGGTGTAGATACGCAGTATTTT
>few|TRBJ1-2|TRBV14|-
CASSQAGYYGYTF
TGTGCCAGCAGCCAAGCTGGGTACTATGGCTACACCTTC
>-|TRBJ2-2|TRBV2|TRBD2
CASIRLAGVPGELFF
TGTGCCAGCATACGGCTAGCGGGAGTCCCCGGGGAGCTGTTTTTT
>-|TRBJ2-6|TRBV7-6|-
CASSFAESGANVLTF
TGTGCCAGCAGCTTTGCCGAATCTGGGGCCAACGTCCTGACTTTC
>-|TRBJ2-3|TRBV28|-
CASSLSLDTQYF
TGTGCCAGCAGTTTATCGTTAGATACGCAGTATTTT
>-|TRBJ2-4|TRBV4-1|TRBD1
CASTPDPGQGLRAKNIQYF
TGCGCCAGCACACCAGACCCGGGACAGGGTCTTAGAGCCAAAAACATTCAGTACTTC
>-|TRBJ2-7|TRBV7-9|TRBD2
CASSFGSSGGPVEQYF
TGTGCCAGCAGCTTCGGGTCGTCGGGAGGGCCGGTCGAGCAGTACTTC
>-|TRBJ2-7|TRBV6-5|-
CASSASQGRNEQYF
TGTGCCAGCAGTGCATCACAGGGTCGCAACGAGCAGTACTTC
>-|TRBJ2-4|TRBV2|-
CASSEASGAKNIQYF
TGTGCCAGCAGTGAAGCATCCGGGGCCAAAAACATTCAGTACTTC
>-|TRBJ2-5|TRBV9|-
CASSLRVTTNLETQYF
TGTGCCAGCAGCCTCCGGGTTACGACCAACTTAGAGACCCAGTACTTC
>-|TRBJ2-7|TRBV25-1|-
CASSAGTTYEQYF
TGTGCCAGCAGTGCGGGGACCACCTACGAGCAGTACTTC
>-|TRBJ2-7|TRBV5-4|-
CASSLAGALTYEQYF
TGTGCCAGCAGCTTGGCAGGGGCCCTCACCTACGAGCAGTACTTC
>-|TRBJ2-5|TRBV2|-
CASSHETQYF
TGTGCCAGCAGCCACGAGACCCAGTACTTC
>-|TRBJ1-4|TRBV2|TRBD1
CASSLNPGQGEKLFF
TGTGCCAGCAGCCTTAATCCGGGACAGGGTGAAAAACTGTTTTTT
>-|TRBJ2-7|TRBV11-2|-
CASSFLPSSSYEQYF
TGTGCCAGCAGCTTTTTACCCTCCAGCTCCTACGAGCAGTACTTC
>-|TRBJ1-2|TRBV6-1|-
CASSTGRYGYTF
TGTGCCAGCAGCACAGGGCGCTATGGCTACACCTTC
>-|TRBJ2-7|TRBV27|TRBD2
CASTPLASGRWGYEQYF
TGTGCCAGCACCCCTCTGGCTAGCGGGAGGTGGGGCTACGAGCAGTACTTC
>-|TRBJ1-5|TRBV28|-
CASGRLSNQPQHF
TGTGCCAGCGGTAGGCTTAGCAATCAGCCCCAGCATTTT
>-|TRBJ2-1|TRBV11-2|TRBD2
CASRPAWLAGHNEQFF
TGTGCCAGCAGACCCGCGTGGCTAGCGGGTCATAATGAGCAGTTCTTC
>-|TRBJ2-7|TRBV6-6|TRBD2
CASRELAGGPYEQYF
TGTGCCAGCAGGGAACTAGCGGGAGGGCCCTACGAGCAGTACTTC
>-|TRBJ2-7|TRBV18|TRBD1
CASSPGTGVLYEQYF
TGTGCCAGCTCACCCGGGACAGGGGTATTGTACGAGCAGTACTTC
>-|TRBJ2-5|TRBV7-8|-
CASSLRGRETQYF
TGTGCCAGCAGCCTAAGAGGCAGGGAGACCCAGTACTTC
>-|TRBJ2-2|TRBV4-1|-
CASSQAPRARTGELFF
TGCGCCAGCAGCCAAGCTCCCAGGGCGAGGACCGGGGAGCTGTTTTTT
>-|TRBJ1-1|TRBV28|TRBD1
CASSPGQGDTEAFF
TGTGCCAGCAGTCCGGGACAGGGAGACACTGAAGCTTTCTTT
>-|TRBJ1-4|TRBV7-9|-
CASTNPDRDNEKLFF
TGTGCCAGCACCAACCCGGACAGAGATAATGAAAAACTGTTTTTT
>-|TRBJ2-7|TRBV6-5|-
CASSFSPYRLEYF
TGTGCCAGCAGTTTTTCCCCTTATAGACTGGAGTACTTC
>-|TRBJ2-1|TRBV5-1|TRBD2
CASSLSSGRANEQFF
TGCGCCAGCAGCTTGAGTAGCGGGAGGGCCAATGAGCAGTTCTTC
>-|TRBJ2-3|TRBV11-2|-
CASSLNTDSTDTQYF
TGTGCCAGCAGCTTAAATACAGACTCCACAGATACGCAGTATTTT
>-|TRBJ1-5|TRBV19|-
CASSPRGQQPQHF
TGTGCCAGTAGTCCCCGGGGGCAACAGCCCCAGCATTTT
>-|TRBJ2-7|TRBV11-2|-
CASSLNSEQYF
TGTGCCAGCAGCCTAAACAGCGAGCAGTACTTC
>-|TRBJ2-1|TRBV27|-
CASSLSWGNEQFF
TGTGCCAGCAGTTTATCCTGGGGGAATGAGCAGTTCTTC